The following is a T cell receptor beta chain sequence with its context. Its antigen remains unknown. This record comes from a study of response to subunit inactivated influenza vaccine. Study-level findings and limits: The authors proposed limited new T cell recruitment per seasonal influenza vaccination.

Between the trimmed V and J ends, which lost 1 base and 5 bases, there was a span of 5 bases. CDR1 and CDR2 from the germline V gene are SGHAT and FQNNGV. The CDR3 covers 13 residues. TCRdb itself ran the RT-PCR reads through MiXCR, one entry per CDR3 protein. The table includes around 760,000 distinct CDR3 sequences, approximately 14% detected once. This rearrangement joins TRBV11-2 to TRBJ2-2; no clear D gene. The sequence derives from a man over 45 who received an inactivated influenza vaccine. Sequenced material: PBMCs from blood, taken 14 to 15 days before vaccination. CDR3 sequence reads: CASSLGITGELFF. CDR3 bases: TGTGCCAGCAGCTTAGGGATAACCGGGGAGCTGTTTTTT.